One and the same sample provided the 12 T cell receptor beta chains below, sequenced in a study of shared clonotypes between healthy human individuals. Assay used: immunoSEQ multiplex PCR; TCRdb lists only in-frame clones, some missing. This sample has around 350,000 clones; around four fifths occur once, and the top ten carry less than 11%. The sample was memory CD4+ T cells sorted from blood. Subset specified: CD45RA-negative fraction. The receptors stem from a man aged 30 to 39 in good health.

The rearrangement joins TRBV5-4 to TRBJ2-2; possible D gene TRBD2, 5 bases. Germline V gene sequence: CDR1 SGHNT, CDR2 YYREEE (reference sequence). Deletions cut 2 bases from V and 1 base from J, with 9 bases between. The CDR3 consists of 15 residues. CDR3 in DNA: TGTGCCAGCAGCTTATGGGCGGGGAACACCGGGGAGCTGTTTTTT. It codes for CASSLWAGNTGELFF.

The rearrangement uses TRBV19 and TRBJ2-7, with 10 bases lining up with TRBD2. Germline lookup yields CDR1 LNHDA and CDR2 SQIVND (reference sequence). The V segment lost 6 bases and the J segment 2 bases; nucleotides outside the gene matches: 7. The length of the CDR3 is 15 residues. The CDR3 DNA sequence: TGTGCCAGTAGCCGGGGACTAGCGACTACCTACGAGCAGTACTTC. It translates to CASSRGLATTYEQYF.

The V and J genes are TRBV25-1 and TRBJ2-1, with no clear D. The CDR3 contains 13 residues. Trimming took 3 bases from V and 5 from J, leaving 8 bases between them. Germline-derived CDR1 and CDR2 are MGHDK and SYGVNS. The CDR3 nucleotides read TGTGCCAGCAGTGATGGAGAAAACAATGAGCAGTTCTTC. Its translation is CASSDGENNEQFF.

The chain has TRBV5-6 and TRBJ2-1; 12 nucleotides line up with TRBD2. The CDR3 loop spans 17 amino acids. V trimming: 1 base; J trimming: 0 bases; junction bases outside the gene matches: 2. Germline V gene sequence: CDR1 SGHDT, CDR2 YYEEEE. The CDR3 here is CASSLWTSGTSYNEQFF. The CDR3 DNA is TGTGCCAGCAGCTTGTGGACTAGCGGGACCTCCTACAATGAGCAGTTCTTC.

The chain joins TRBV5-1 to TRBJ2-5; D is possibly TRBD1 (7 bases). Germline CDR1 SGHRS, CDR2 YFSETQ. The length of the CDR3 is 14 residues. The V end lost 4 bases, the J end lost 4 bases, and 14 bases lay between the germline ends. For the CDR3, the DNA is TGCGCCAGCAGCCAACAGGGGAGGTTAGAGACCCAGTACTTC. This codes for CASSQQGRLETQYF.

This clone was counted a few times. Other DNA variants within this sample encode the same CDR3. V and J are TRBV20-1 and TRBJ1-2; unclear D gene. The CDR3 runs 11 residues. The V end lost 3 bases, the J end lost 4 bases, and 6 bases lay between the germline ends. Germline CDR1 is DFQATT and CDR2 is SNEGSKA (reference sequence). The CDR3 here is CSARAGYGYTF. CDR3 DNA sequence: TGCAGTGCTAGGGCCGGCTATGGCTACACCTTC.

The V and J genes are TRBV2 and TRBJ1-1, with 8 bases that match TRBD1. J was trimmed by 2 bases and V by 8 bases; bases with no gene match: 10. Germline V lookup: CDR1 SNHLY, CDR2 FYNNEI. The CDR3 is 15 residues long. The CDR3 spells CASSQGAFENTEAFF. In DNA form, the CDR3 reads TGTGCCAGCTCCCAGGGGGCGTTTGAAAACACTGAAGCTTTCTTT.

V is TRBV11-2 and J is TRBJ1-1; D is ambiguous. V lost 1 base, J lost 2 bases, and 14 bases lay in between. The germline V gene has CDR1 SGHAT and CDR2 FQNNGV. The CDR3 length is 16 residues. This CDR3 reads CASSLGGWAANTEAFF. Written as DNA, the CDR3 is TGTGCCAGCAGCTTAGGCGGTTGGGCGGCAAACACTGAAGCTTTCTTT.

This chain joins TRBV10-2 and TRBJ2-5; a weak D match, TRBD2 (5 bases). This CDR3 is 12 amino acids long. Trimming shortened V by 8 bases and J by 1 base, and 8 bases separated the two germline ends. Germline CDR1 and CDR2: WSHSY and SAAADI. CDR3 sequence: CASSGSQETQYF. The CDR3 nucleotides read TGCGCCAGCTCGGGGAGCCAAGAGACCCAGTACTTC.

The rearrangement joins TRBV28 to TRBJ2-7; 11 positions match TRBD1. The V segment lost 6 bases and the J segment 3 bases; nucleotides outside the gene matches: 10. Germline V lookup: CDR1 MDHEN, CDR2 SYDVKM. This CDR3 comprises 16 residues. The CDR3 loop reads CASRGGQGAGYYEQYF. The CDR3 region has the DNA TGTGCCAGCAGGGGTGGACAGGGGGCGGGTTACTACGAGCAGTACTTC.

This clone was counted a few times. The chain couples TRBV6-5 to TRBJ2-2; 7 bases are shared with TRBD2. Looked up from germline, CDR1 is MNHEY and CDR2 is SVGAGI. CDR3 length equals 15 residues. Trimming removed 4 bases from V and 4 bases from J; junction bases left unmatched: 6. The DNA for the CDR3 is TGTGCCAGCAGTTCGTGGGGGGAGGGCACCGGGGAGCTGTTTTTT. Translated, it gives CASSSWGEGTGELFF.

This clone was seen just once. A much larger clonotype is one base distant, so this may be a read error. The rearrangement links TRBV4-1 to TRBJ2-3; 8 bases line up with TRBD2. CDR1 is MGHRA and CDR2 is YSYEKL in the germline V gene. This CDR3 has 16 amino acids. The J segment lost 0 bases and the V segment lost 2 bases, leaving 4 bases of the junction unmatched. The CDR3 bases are TGCGCCAGCAGCCAACAACTAGCGGAGAGCACAGATACGCAGTATTTT. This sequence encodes CASSQQLAESTDTQYF.